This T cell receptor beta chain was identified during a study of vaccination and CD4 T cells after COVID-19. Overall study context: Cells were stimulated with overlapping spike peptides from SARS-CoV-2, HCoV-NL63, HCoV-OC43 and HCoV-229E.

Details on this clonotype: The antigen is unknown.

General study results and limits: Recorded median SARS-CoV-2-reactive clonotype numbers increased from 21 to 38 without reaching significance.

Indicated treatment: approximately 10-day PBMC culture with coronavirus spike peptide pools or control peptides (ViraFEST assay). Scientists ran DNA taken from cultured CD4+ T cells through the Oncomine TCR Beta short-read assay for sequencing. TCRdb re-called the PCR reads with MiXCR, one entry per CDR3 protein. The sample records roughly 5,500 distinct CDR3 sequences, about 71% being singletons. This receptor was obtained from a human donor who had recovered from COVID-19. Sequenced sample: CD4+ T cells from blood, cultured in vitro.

The CDR3, as DNA: TGTGCCAGCAGGATGGCGTGGGGTCGTGGCGGCTACACCTTC. Translated, it gives CASRMAWGRGGYTF. The V and J genes are TRBV7-9 and TRBJ1-2; no reliable D call. Germline V gene data show CDR1 as SEHNR and CDR2 as FQNEAQ (reference sequence). The CDR3 has 14 amino acids. Trimming pared 6 bases from V and 8 bases from J, leaving 19 bases between.